This TCR beta chain was found in a study of T cells in localized non-small cell lung cancer. Only in-frame clones appear in the TCRdb table, and some are missing; sequencing was by immunoSEQ multiplex PCR. The table shows approximately 2,100 clones, with less than 45% occurring only once. V lost 10 bases, J lost 9 bases, and 12 bases stayed unmatched. This CDR3 has 14 residues. The germline V gene encodes CDR1 MNHGY and CDR2 SAAAGT. Points from the study as a whole: Since sequencing was restricted to only one region of the tumor, intratumor heterogeneity remains a possibility.

This clone is categorized as large. Its specificity is unknown. The sequence derives from a man aged 40 to 70 with stage I lung adenocarcinoma. The rearrangement uses TRBV6-8 and TRBJ1-6; 7 bases are shared with TRBD1. Sequenced here: lung tumor tissue, sampled before any cancer treatment. CDR3 DNA sequence: TGTGCCATCACCGCGGAACAGGGGAGTTCACCCCTCCACTTT. Its translation is CAITAEQGSSPLHF.